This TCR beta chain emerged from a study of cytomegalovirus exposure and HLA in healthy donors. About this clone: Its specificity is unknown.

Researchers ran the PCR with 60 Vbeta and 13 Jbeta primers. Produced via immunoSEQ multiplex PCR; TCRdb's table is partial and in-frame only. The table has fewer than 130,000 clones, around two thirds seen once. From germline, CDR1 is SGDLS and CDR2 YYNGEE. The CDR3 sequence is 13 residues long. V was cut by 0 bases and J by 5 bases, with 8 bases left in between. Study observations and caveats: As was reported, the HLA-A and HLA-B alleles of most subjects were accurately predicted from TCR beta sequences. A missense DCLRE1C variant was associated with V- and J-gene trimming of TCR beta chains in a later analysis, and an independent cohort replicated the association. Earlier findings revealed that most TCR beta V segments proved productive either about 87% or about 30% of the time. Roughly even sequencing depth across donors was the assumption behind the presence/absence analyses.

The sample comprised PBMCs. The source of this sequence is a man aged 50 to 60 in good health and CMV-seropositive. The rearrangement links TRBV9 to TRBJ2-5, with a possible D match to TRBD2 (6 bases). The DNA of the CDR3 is TGTGCCAGCAGCGTAGGGGGAGGCGAGACCCAGTACTTC. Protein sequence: CASSVGGGETQYF. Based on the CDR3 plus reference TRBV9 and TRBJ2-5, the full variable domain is DSGVTQTPKHLITATGQRVTLRCSPRSGDLSVYWYQQSLDQGLQFLIQYYNGEERAKGNILERFSAQQFPDLHSELNLSSLELGDSALYFCASSVGGGETQYFGPGTRLLVL.